The 30 T cell receptor beta chains in this list originate from one sample, sequenced in a study of regulatory and conventional T cells in RAG deficiency. This table comes from immunoSEQ multiplex PCR, and its TCRdb copy is limited to in-frame clones, with some not included. Here the sample spans tens of thousands of clones, roughly 96% being singletons. Genomic DNA came from blood conventional CD4+ T cells gated CD25-low CD127-high. These data also formed part of another study, on regulatory T cells. Per that paper: Amplification used 52 TRBV primers and 13 TRBJ primers.

Input material: CD25- CD4+ T cells sorted from blood. These receptors came from a human donor in good health.

This chain connects TRBV7-3 to TRBJ2-1; 8 nucleotides align to TRBD2. Germline loops: CDR1 SGHTA, CDR2 FQGTGA. J was trimmed by 0 bases and V by 1 base; bases with no gene match: 11. The CDR3 extends over 19 amino acids. The CDR3 coding sequence is TGTGCCAGCAGCTTAAAAGGGCGGGGGGCCGGAAGCTCCTACAATGAGCAGTTCTTC. Translating gives CASSLKGRGAGSSYNEQFF.

The chain combines TRBV5-1 with TRBJ1-1; TRBD1 aligns across 7 bases. Looked up from germline, CDR1 is SGHRS and CDR2 is YFSETQ. The V segment lost 5 bases and the J segment 4 bases; nucleotides outside the gene matches: 8. This CDR3 has 14 amino acids. The DNA for the CDR3 is TGCGCCAGCAGGGCAGGGGGGTTTGGCACTGAAGCTTTCTTT. This sequence encodes CASRAGGFGTEAFF.

This clone turned up a few times. The J gene is TRBJ2-7, the V gene TRBV28; 9 nucleotides align to TRBD1. The CDR3 covers 16 residues. Germline-derived CDR1 and CDR2 are MDHEN and SYDVKM. The V gene end was trimmed by 4 bases and the J gene end by 0 bases; junction bases not matched to a gene: 7. The CDR3 is CASSSFWTGASYEQYF. CDR3 coding DNA: TGTGCCAGCAGTTCCTTTTGGACAGGGGCCTCCTACGAGCAGTACTTC.

This chain joins TRBV5-5 and TRBJ1-6; TRBD1 agrees at 7 bases. Germline V gene sequence: CDR1 SGHKS, CDR2 YYEKEE (reference sequence). The CDR3 covers 14 residues. Trimming at V came to 4 bases and at J to 9 bases, leaving 7 bases not matched to a gene. The CDR3 sequence is CASSQGGLGSPLHF. The CDR3 DNA follows: TGTGCCAGCAGCCAGGGGGGTTTGGGTTCACCCCTCCACTTT. The variable domain in full, completed from reference TRBV5-5 and TRBJ1-6, reads DAGVTQSPTHLIKTRGQQVTLRCSPISGHKSVSWYQQVLGQGPQFIFQYYEKEERGRGNFPDRFSARQFPNYSSELNVNALLLGDSALYLCASSQGGLGSPLHFGNGTRLTVT.

The chain uses TRBV18 and TRBJ1-1, with D hard to call. Deletions cut 2 bases from V and 8 bases from J, with 6 bases between. The germline gives CDR1 KGHSH, CDR2 LQKENI. The CDR3 has 11 amino acids. The CDR3 nucleotides read TGTGCCAGCTCACCATCCGCGGAAGCTTTCTTT. This encodes CASSPSAEAFF.

In regard to this clone: A junction boundary mismatches the germline segment, possibly from a read error. The chain links TRBV19 to TRBJ1-1, with D possibly matching TRBD1 (6 bases). The length of the CDR3 is 15 residues. Germline CDR1 is LNHDA and CDR2 is SQIVND (reference sequence). CDR3 nucleotides: TGTGCCAGTAGTCTAGACCAGAAACAGGGTCAGGAAGCTTTCTTT. Residues: CASSLDQKQGQEAFF.

V gene TRBV6-5 combines with J gene TRBJ1-2; D may be TRBD1 (5 bases). Germline V lookup: CDR1 MNHEY, CDR2 SVGAGI. CDR3 length: 12 amino acids. The V end was cut by 9 bases, the J end by 3 bases, with 11 bases between. CDR3 bases: TGTGCCAGTGTTTCAGGGCACTATGGCTACACCTTC. It is translated as CASVSGHYGYTF.

J is TRBJ2-3 and V is TRBV6-5; D possibly corresponds to TRBD2 (6 bases). Trimming took 6 bases from V and 0 from J, leaving 13 bases between them. Per the germline V gene, CDR1 is MNHEY and CDR2 is SVGAGI. This CDR3 comprises 15 residues. The CDR3 here is CASRGLKTSTDTQYF. CDR3 coding DNA: TGTGCCAGCAGGGGACTGAAAACTAGCACAGATACGCAGTATTTT.

V gene TRBV6-5 combines with J gene TRBJ1-6; a possible D gene is TRBD1 (6 bases). The CDR3 totals 15 residues. Deletions cut 0 bases from V and 11 bases from J, with 14 bases between. The V gene's germline CDR1 is MNHEY and CDR2 SVGAGI. This CDR3 reads CASSYSGTLSAPLHF. The CDR3 DNA is TGTGCCAGCAGTTACTCTGGGACATTGTCAGCACCCCTCCACTTT.

The chain joins TRBV5-1 to TRBJ1-3; D is perhaps TRBD1 (5 bases). The V end lost 0 bases, the J end lost 0 bases, and 10 bases lay between the germline ends. Germline V gene sequence: CDR1 SGHRS, CDR2 YFSETQ. This CDR3 is 16 amino acids long. The CDR3: CASSLEGVYSGNTIYF. CDR3 bases: TGCGCCAGCAGCTTGGAAGGGGTGTACTCTGGAAACACCATATATTTT.

The rearrangement links TRBV28 to TRBJ2-7; TRBD1 agrees at 7 bases. Germline V gene sequence: CDR1 MDHEN, CDR2 SYDVKM. V was clipped by 6 bases and J by 3 bases; unmatched bases: 5. The CDR3 has 13 amino acids. This CDR3 is CASRRDSNYEQYF. CDR3 in DNA: TGTGCCAGCAGACGGGACAGCAACTACGAGCAGTACTTC.

The CDR3 DNA reads TGTGCCAGCAGTATGTTAGTAGCAGGAAACACCATATATTTT. This codes for CASSMLVAGNTIYF. This chain links TRBV2 with TRBJ1-3; D remains ambiguous. The CDR3 runs to 14 residues. Trimming removed 5 bases at V and 4 bases at J, with 12 bases between. Per the germline V gene, CDR1 is SNHLY and CDR2 is FYNNEI. The variable domain in full, completed from reference TRBV2 and TRBJ1-3, reads EPEVTQTPSHQVTQMGQEVILRCVPISNHLYFYWYRQILGQKVEFLVSFYNNEISEKSEIFDDQFSVERPDGSNFTLKIRSTKLEDSAMYFCASSMLVAGNTIYFGEGSWLTVV.

The rearrangement uses TRBV5-6 and TRBJ1-4; 9 bases align to TRBD1. This CDR3 has 15 amino acids. From germline, CDR1 is SGHDT and CDR2 YYEEEE. V lost 5 bases and J lost 7; bases outside the gene matches: 9. CDR3 bases: TGTGCCAGCAGTTTGCCGGGACAGGGTCGTGAAAAACTGTTTTTT. Translation: CASSLPGQGREKLFF.

This clone has only one observation. The genes are TRBV21-1 and TRBJ1-2; the table's D call, TRBD1, was not checked against the DNA. TRBV21-1 is a known pseudogene. The CDR3 runs to 15 residues. This chain's CDR3 is CASSTRDRVQDGYTF. The CDR3 DNA reads TGTGCCAGCAGCACTCGGGACAGGGTTCAGGATGGCTACACCTTC.

This chain links TRBV6-5 with TRBJ2-1, with D tentatively TRBD2 (7 bases). V dropped 2 bases and J dropped 7 bases, with 15 bases sitting between them. The germline CDR1 and CDR2 sequences are MNHEY and SVGAGI. There are 15 residues in the CDR3. DNA of the CDR3: TGTGCCAGCAGTTACATAGGCGGGGGCTTTAATGAGCAGTTCTTC. It encodes CASSYIGGGFNEQFF.

The rearrangement uses TRBV18 and TRBJ1-6, with no clear D. Trimming left V 5 bases short and J 2 bases short, with 7 bases between. The CDR3 totals 14 residues. The germline V gene encodes CDR1 KGHSH and CDR2 LQKENI. The CDR3 loop is CASSGEAYNSPLHF. For the CDR3, the DNA is TGTGCCAGCTCAGGCGAGGCCTATAATTCACCCCTCCACTTT.

The chain has TRBV11-2 and TRBJ2-3, with 8 bases aligning to TRBD2. The V and J ends lost 1 base and 4 bases, in that order; junction bases with no gene match: 1. In germline, CDR1 is SGHAT, CDR2 FQNNGV. The CDR3 spans 14 residues. The CDR3 DNA reads as TGTGCCAGCAGCTTAGTACTAGCGGCAGATACGCAGTATTTT. Residues: CASSLVLAADTQYF.

In DNA form, the CDR3 reads TGTGCCAGCAGTTTCCGCATGGCGGACACTGAAGCTTTCTTT. This gives the protein CASSFRMADTEAFF. The chain carries TRBV6-5 and TRBJ1-1; D gene unclear. Deletions cut 4 bases from V and 3 bases from J, with 12 bases between. Germline V lookup: CDR1 MNHEY, CDR2 SVGAGI. CDR3 length equals 14 residues.

The chain carries TRBV5-4 and TRBJ1-1; a weak D match, TRBD1 (6 bases). The V gene lost 1 base and the J gene lost 5 bases, with 12 bases spanning the gap. The CDR3 covers 14 residues. Germline CDR1 and CDR2: SGHNT and YYREEE (reference sequence). DNA of the CDR3: TGTGCCAGCAGCTTGCACAGGGTAGGAACTGAAGCTTTCTTT. It codes for CASSLHRVGTEAFF.

The J gene is TRBJ2-7, the V gene TRBV7-6, with 8 bases aligning to TRBD2. Germline CDR1 SGHVS, CDR2 FNYEAQ. V lost 1 base, J lost 2 bases, and 7 bases stayed unmatched. The CDR3 contains 16 residues. The CDR3 sequence: CASSLEGSGATYEQYF. The CDR3 bases are TGTGCCAGCAGCTTAGAAGGTAGCGGGGCGACCTACGAGCAGTACTTC.

V usage is TRBV6-1 and J usage is TRBJ2-5; 7 nucleotides line up with TRBD1. CDR1 and CDR2 from the germline V gene are MNHNS and SASEGT. The CDR3 runs to 14 residues. V trimming: 4 bases; J trimming: 2 bases; junction bases outside the gene matches: 4. The CDR3 DNA reads TGTGCCAGCAGTGGCATCAGGGGGCAAGAGACCCAGTACTTC. Translating gives CASSGIRGQETQYF.

The rearrangement links TRBV4-1 to TRBJ2-7, with TRBD1 matching 9 bases. This CDR3 has 15 amino acids. Trimming at V came to 3 bases and at J to 3 bases, leaving 6 bases not matched to a gene. The germline V gene has CDR1 MGHRA and CDR2 YSYEKL. CDR3 amino acids: CASSQVGQGLYEQYF. CDR3 nucleotide sequence: TGCGCCAGCAGCCAGGTGGGACAGGGCCTCTACGAGCAGTACTTC.

This clone was found once. V and J are TRBV19 and TRBJ1-2; 9 bases align to TRBD1. Germline V gene lookup returns CDR1 LNHDA and CDR2 SQIVND (reference sequence). There are 16 residues in the CDR3. V shed 4 bases and J 1 base; nucleotides not matched to a gene: 7. The DNA of the CDR3 is TGTGCCAGTAGTACCAAGGGACAGGGATATAACTATGGCTACACCTTC. Residues: CASSTKGQGYNYGYTF.

The chain carries TRBV7-2 and TRBJ2-3; TRBD2 aligns across 11 bases. This CDR3 has 16 residues. The V gene's germline CDR1 is SGHTA and CDR2 FQGNSA. J was trimmed by 0 bases and V by 1 base; bases with no gene match: 0. CDR3 sequence reads: CASSLGLAGSTDTQYF. CDR3 DNA: TGTGCCAGCAGCTTAGGACTAGCGGGAAGCACAGATACGCAGTATTTT. The full variable domain, completed using reference TRBV7-2 and TRBJ2-3, is GAGVSQSPSNKVTEKGKDVELRCDPISGHTALYWYRQSLGQGLEFLIYFQGNSAPDKSGLPSDRFSAERTGGSVSTLTIQRTQQEDSAVYLCASSLGLAGSTDTQYFGPGTRLTVL.

This rearrangement joins TRBV30 to TRBJ2-2; 9 nucleotides match TRBD1. The CDR3 has 15 amino acids. V lost 4 bases and J lost 4; bases outside the gene matches: 7. Germline V gene lookup returns CDR1 GTSNPN and CDR2 SVGIG (reference sequence). This CDR3 reads CAWIPGTGTTGELFF. The CDR3 DNA reads as TGTGCCTGGATTCCCGGGACAGGGACCACCGGGGAGCTGTTTTTT.

The chain combines TRBV27 with TRBJ2-3; 8 bases line up with TRBD2. Trimming removed 7 bases from V and 3 bases from J; junction bases left unmatched: 15. This CDR3 is 17 amino acids long. The V gene's germline CDR1 is MNHEY and CDR2 SMNVEV (reference sequence). The CDR3 bases are TGTGCCAGCAAGGTTCTGTTAGCGGGGAGGGGGACAGATACGCAGTATTTT. It encodes CASKVLLAGRGTDTQYF.

The chain links TRBV27 to TRBJ1-5, with 10 bases identical to TRBD1. The junction had 5 bases not matched to a gene; V was cut back by 3 bases and J by 0 bases. The CDR3 loop spans 17 amino acids. The germline CDR1 and CDR2 sequences are MNHEY and SMNVEV (reference sequence). CDR3 DNA: TGTGCCAGCAGTTTGGGACAGGGGAGCTATAGCAATCAGCCCCAGCATTTT. It translates to CASSLGQGSYSNQPQHF.

This clone has only one observation. The chain uses TRBV5-1 and TRBJ1-1; TRBD1 aligns across 8 bases. Germline V gives CDR1 SGHRS, CDR2 YFSETQ. V shed 4 bases and J 1 base; nucleotides not matched to a gene: 6. This CDR3 contains 15 residues. CDR3 DNA: TGCGCCAGCAGCCCGGACGGGACAGGGAACACTGAAGCTTTCTTT. Amino acids: CASSPDGTGNTEAFF.

This clone has a single count. The chain carries TRBV5-1 and TRBJ1-2, with 11 bases identical to TRBD1. Germline CDR1 is SGHRS and CDR2 is YFSETQ. Unmatched junction bases numbered 8, after V lost 4 bases and J lost 6 bases. The CDR3 length is 15 residues. The CDR3 loop is CASSIGTGGKDGYTF. The CDR3 DNA follows: TGCGCCAGCAGCATCGGGACAGGGGGGAAGGATGGCTACACCTTC.

The J gene is TRBJ1-2, the V gene TRBV28; D gene ambiguous. The CDR3 loop spans 13 amino acids. V was clipped by 5 bases and J by 5 bases, with 12 bases between them. The V gene's germline CDR1 is MDHEN and CDR2 SYDVKM. CDR3: CASSPSRRYGYTF. CDR3 sequence (DNA): TGTGCCAGCAGTCCTTCACGGCGGTATGGCTACACCTTC.